The 8 T cell receptor beta chains below were found in one sample sequenced in a study of cytomegalovirus exposure and HLA in healthy donors. Primers: 60 Vbeta forward and 13 Jbeta reverse. Sequenced by immunoSEQ multiplex PCR; TCRdb stores in-frame clones only, minus some. The table has 160,000 or so clones, approximately 78% seen once. The sample consisted of PBMCs. These receptors originate from a male donor in good health and CMV-seropositive.

The chain uses TRBV6-6 and TRBJ1-2; 7 positions match TRBD1. The CDR3 has 14 residues. Trimming removed 7 bases from V and 4 bases from J; junction bases left unmatched: 9. The V gene's germline CDR1 is MNHNY and CDR2 SVGAGI (reference sequence). The DNA of the CDR3 is TGTGCCAGCATGAGGAAGGGGGCTGGCTATGGCTACACCTTC. Its translation is CASMRKGAGYGYTF.

The chain carries TRBV30 and TRBJ2-2; D is unresolved. The V gene's germline CDR1 is GTSNPN and CDR2 SVGIG (reference sequence). Deletions cut 1 base from V and 3 bases from J, with 6 bases between. The CDR3 spans 13 residues. This chain's CDR3 is CAWSAQYTGELFF. The CDR3, as DNA: TGTGCCTGGAGTGCCCAGTACACCGGGGAGCTGTTTTTT.

The chain is built from TRBV30 and TRBJ2-1, with unresolved D. This CDR3 has 11 amino acids. Trimming removed 2 bases from V and 5 bases from J, with 4 bases in between. The germline CDR1 and CDR2 sequences are GTSNPN and SVGIG (reference sequence). CDR3 sequence reads: CAWSSNNEQFF. In nucleotides, the CDR3 is TGTGCCTGGAGTTCTAACAATGAGCAGTTCTTC.

The chain links TRBV7-6 to TRBJ1-3, with unresolved D. Between the trimmed V and J ends, which lost 0 bases and 0 bases, there was a span of 12 bases. CDR1 is SGHVS and CDR2 is FNYEAQ in the germline V gene. The length of the CDR3 is 17 residues. The CDR3: CASSLAETSSSGNTIYF. The CDR3 DNA reads as TGTGCCAGCAGCTTAGCCGAGACTTCTAGCTCTGGAAACACCATATATTTT.

This chain joins TRBV19 and TRBJ2-7; 8 nucleotides match TRBD2. The CDR3 is 17 amino acids. V shed 0 bases, J shed 2 bases, and the junction held 9 bases outside the gene matches. Germline V gene lookup returns CDR1 LNHDA and CDR2 SQIVND (reference sequence). The CDR3 loop is CASSIDLMTGGTYEQYF. CDR3 nucleotide sequence: TGTGCCAGTAGTATAGACCTCATGACGGGGGGGACCTACGAGCAGTACTTC.

The V gene is TRBV28, the J gene TRBJ1-2, with 9 bases identical to TRBD1. Germline lookup yields CDR1 MDHEN and CDR2 SYDVKM. The length of the CDR3 is 15 residues. J lost 6 bases, V lost 4 bases, and 9 bases had no gene match. The CDR3 is CASSSTGQGKDGYTF. The CDR3 coding sequence is TGTGCCAGCAGTTCGACGGGACAGGGAAAGGATGGCTACACCTTC.

V usage is TRBV28 and J usage is TRBJ2-1; 14 bases fit TRBD2. CDR1 and CDR2 from the germline V gene are MDHEN and SYDVKM. V lost 6 bases, J lost 7 bases, and 11 bases stayed unmatched. This CDR3 spans 17 amino acids. CDR3 sequence: CASSHGTSGSNRNEQFF. The CDR3 bases are TGTGCCAGCAGCCACGGGACTAGCGGGAGCAACCGGAATGAGCAGTTCTTC.

The chain carries TRBV5-1 and TRBJ2-7, with D possibly TRBD2 on 6 matching bases. Germline CDR1 SGHRS, CDR2 YFSETQ. The CDR3 sequence is 14 residues long. The V end lost 0 bases, the J end lost 7 bases, and 14 bases lay between the germline ends. The CDR3 reads CASSLGGQGGEQYF. As DNA, the CDR3 is TGCGCCAGCAGCTTGGGAGGGCAGGGAGGAGAGCAGTACTTC.